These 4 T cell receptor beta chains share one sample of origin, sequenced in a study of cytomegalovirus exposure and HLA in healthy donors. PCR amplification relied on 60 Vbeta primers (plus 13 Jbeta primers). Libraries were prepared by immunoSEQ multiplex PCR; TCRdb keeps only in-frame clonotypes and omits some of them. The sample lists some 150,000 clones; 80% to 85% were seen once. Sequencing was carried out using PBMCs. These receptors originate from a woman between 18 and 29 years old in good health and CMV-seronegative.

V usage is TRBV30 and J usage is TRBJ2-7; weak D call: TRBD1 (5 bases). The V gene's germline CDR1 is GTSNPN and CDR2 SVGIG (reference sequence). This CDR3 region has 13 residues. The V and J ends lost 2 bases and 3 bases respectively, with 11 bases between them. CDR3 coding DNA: TGTGCCTGGAGTAGGGGATTCAGCTACGAGCAGTACTTC. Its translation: CAWSRGFSYEQYF.

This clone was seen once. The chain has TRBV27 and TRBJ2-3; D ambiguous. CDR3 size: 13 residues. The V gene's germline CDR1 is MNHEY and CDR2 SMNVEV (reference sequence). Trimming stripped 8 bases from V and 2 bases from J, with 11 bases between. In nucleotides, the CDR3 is TGTGCCAGCTCTCGTGGCTTCACAGATACGCAGTATTTT. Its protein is CASSRGFTDTQYF.

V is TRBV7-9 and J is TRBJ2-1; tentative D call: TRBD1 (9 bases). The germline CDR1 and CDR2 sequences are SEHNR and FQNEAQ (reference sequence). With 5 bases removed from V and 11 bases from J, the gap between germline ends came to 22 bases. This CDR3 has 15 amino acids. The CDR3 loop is CASSRGGQGLWKQFF. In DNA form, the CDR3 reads TGTGCCAGCAGCCGGGGGGGACAGGGCCTCTGGAAGCAGTTCTTC.

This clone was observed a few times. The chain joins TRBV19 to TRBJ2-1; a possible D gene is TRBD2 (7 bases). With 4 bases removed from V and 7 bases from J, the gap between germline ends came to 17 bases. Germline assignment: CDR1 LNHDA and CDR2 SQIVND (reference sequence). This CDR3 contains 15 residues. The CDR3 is CASSNWGGAGNEQFF. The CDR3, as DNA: TGTGCCAGTAGTAATTGGGGGGGGGCGGGGAATGAGCAGTTCTTC.